This TCR beta chain was observed in a study of T cell repertoires in cytomegalovirus infection. Study-level background: Both CMV infection and a matching HLA type were indicated by public TCR beta signatures.

Trimming at V came to 7 bases and at J to 3 bases, leaving 7 bases not matched to a gene. The CDR3 runs to 14 residues. In germline, CDR1 is DFQATT, CDR2 SNEGSKA (reference sequence). Comment on this clonotype: Its specificity is not known.

Study conclusions and caveats: Totalled public TCR beta family frequency picked out people who carried CMV plus the relevant HLA. HLA-C-restricted CMV-specific TCR beta clonotypes were dominant in the ex vivo response.

TCRdb re-called the reads with MiXCR, one entry per CDR3 protein. The sample has 400,000 or so distinct CDR3 sequences, roughly 18% seen once. This chain connects TRBV20-1 to TRBJ2-1; 9 nucleotides align to TRBD2. Sequenced: PBMCs. The TCR was taken from a human donor in good health (CMV status not recorded). Some clones in this sample may be carry-over from other donors' samples. CDR3: CSVRSSGGYNEQFF. In nucleotides, the CDR3 is TGCAGTGTTCGGAGTAGCGGGGGCTACAATGAGCAGTTCTTC.